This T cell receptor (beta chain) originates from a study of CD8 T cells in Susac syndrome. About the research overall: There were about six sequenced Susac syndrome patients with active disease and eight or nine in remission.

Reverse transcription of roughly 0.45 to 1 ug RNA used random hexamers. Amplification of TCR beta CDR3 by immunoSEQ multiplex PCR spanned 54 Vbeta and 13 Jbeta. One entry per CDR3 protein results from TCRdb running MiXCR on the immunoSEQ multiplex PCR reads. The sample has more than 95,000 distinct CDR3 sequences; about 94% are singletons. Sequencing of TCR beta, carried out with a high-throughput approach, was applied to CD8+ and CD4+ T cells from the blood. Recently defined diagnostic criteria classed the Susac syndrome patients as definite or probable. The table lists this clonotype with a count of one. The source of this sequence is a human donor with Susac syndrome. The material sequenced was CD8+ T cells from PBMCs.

The CDR3 here is CASSLELGTEAFF. CDR3 sequence (DNA): TGTGCCAGCAGTTTGGAGCTGGGCACTGAAGCTTTCTTT. The chain combines TRBV12-3 or TRBV12-4 with TRBJ1-1; D unclear. The CDR3 length is 13 residues. V lost 3 bases to trimming and J lost 4 bases, with 9 bases between them.